This TCR beta chain was observed in a study of radiotherapy plus CTLA-4 blockade in lung cancer. CDR1 and CDR2 from the germline V gene are MNHEY and SVGAGI. With 6 bases clipped from V and 0 bases from J, the junction kept 5 bases outside the gene matches. The CDR3 extends over 15 amino acids. The assay was immunoSEQ multiplex PCR, and TCRdb's table has in-frame clones only and misses some. This sample has roughly 55,000 clones, with around 68% found just once. The sequencing used peripheral blood, collected from a patient treated with radiotherapy plus ipilimumab. This receptor was obtained from a human donor with non-small cell lung cancer whose response to radiotherapy plus ipilimumab could not be evaluated. This rearrangement joins TRBV6-5 to TRBJ1-3, with 7 bases that match TRBD1. CDR3 DNA: TGTGCCAGCAGCGACCCAGGGGGCTCTGGAAACACCATATATTTT. Encoded protein: CASSDPGGSGNTIYF.